The T cell receptor (beta chain) described here comes from a study of cytomegalovirus exposure and HLA in healthy donors. Across the whole study: Most genotyped donors, about 81% of 398, had Caucasian-associated genetic ancestry. Study-level points and caveats: The authors confirmed in vitro that a few CMV-associated chains were specific for CMV antigens. Reportedly, TCR beta sequences accurately predicted HLA-A and HLA-B alleles in most subjects.

The CDR3 contains 16 residues. The germline V gene has CDR1 KGHSH and CDR2 LQKENI. V gave up 3 bases and J gave up 1 base, with 13 bases separating them. The primer mix had 60 Vbeta and 13 Jbeta primers. The assay was immunoSEQ multiplex PCR, and TCRdb's table has in-frame clones only and misses some. The sample yields 120,000 to 150,000 clones, more than 70% seen once. Turning to this clone: The antigen is unknown.

The J gene is TRBJ2-1, the V gene TRBV18, with no clear D. The sequencing sample was made of PBMCs. The clonotype comes from a middle-aged man in good health and CMV-seronegative. CDR3 region: CASSPPISKSYNEQFF. The CDR3 DNA follows: TGTGCCAGCTCACCCCCCATTAGTAAGTCCTACAATGAGCAGTTCTTC.